Presented here are 28 T cell receptor beta chains from one specimen sequenced in a study of Ad26.COV2.S vaccination and SARS-CoV-2 variants. The repertoire was sequenced with immunoSEQ multiplex PCR; TCRdb's copy has only in-frame clones and lacks some. The top ten hold about 3.6% of the sample, which has over 250,000 clones, approximately 89% seen once. The treatment is: 15 to 20 received Ad26.COV2.S at low or high dose, single or two shots; about five received placebo; per-sample allocation not given. Samples were taken on day 63 after the first vaccine or placebo injection. The specimen was peripheral blood, collected in a trial of Ad26.COV2.S vaccine versus placebo. These receptors were taken from a person between 18 and 59 years old who received the Ad26.COV2.S COVID-19 vaccine or a placebo.

The genes are TRBV5-4 and TRBJ2-1; D call uncertain. This CDR3 contains 14 residues. Trimming took 4 bases from V and 4 from J, leaving 12 bases between them. Germline values: CDR1 SGHNT, CDR2 YYREEE (reference sequence). The CDR3 region is CASSPSNKYNEQFF. DNA of the CDR3: TGTGCCAGCAGCCCATCCAATAAATACAATGAGCAGTTCTTC.

J is TRBJ1-2 and V is TRBV5-4; D is unresolved. Per the germline V gene, CDR1 is SGHNT and CDR2 is YYREEE (reference sequence). The CDR3 is 14 residues long. The germline V and J ends were trimmed by 2 bases and 6 bases, with 14 bases remaining between them. CDR3 residues: CASSFNAGGHGYTF. CDR3 DNA: TGTGCCAGCAGCTTCAACGCCGGTGGGCATGGCTACACCTTC.

The chain employs TRBV15 and TRBJ2-4; the D is unclear. CDR1 is LNHNV and CDR2 is YYDKDF in the germline V gene (reference sequence). The CDR3 runs 19 residues. V was trimmed by 3 bases and J by 0 bases, leaving 21 bases between them. CDR3 in amino acids: CATSSPIVVGILAKNIQYF. CDR3 sequence (DNA): TGTGCCACCAGCAGTCCCATCGTCGTGGGGATCTTAGCCAAAAACATTCAGTACTTC.

The V and J genes are TRBV10-3 and TRBJ2-7; 11 bases are a match to TRBD2. CDR3 length equals 18 residues. V shed 0 bases and J 9 bases; nucleotides not matched to a gene: 16. The germline CDR1 and CDR2 sequences are ENHRY and SYGVKD. The CDR3 spells CAISESGIAGGPVTVQYF. CDR3 DNA sequence: TGTGCCATCAGTGAGTCTGGGATAGCGGGAGGGCCCGTTACGGTGCAGTACTTC.

V and J are TRBV11-1 and TRBJ1-1, with D tentatively TRBD1 (5 bases). The germline V and J ends were trimmed by 5 bases and 6 bases, with 13 bases remaining between them. The CDR3 spans 13 residues. Germline CDR1 and CDR2: SGHAT and FQDESV (reference sequence). The CDR3, as DNA: TGTGCCAGCAGCCCCCCCGGGGCCCCTGAAGCTTTCTTT. This translates into CASSPPGAPEAFF.

This clone was detected ten times or more. The chain is built from TRBV20-1 and TRBJ2-3; D is undetermined. The CDR3 totals 11 residues. The V and J ends lost 0 bases and 5 bases respectively, with 3 bases between them. Germline V CDR1 and CDR2: DFQATT, SNEGSKA (reference sequence). In nucleotides, the CDR3 is TGCAGTGCTAGAGATGAAGATACGCAGTATTTT. Residues: CSARDEDTQYF.

The genes are TRBV5-1 and TRBJ2-2, with D maybe TRBD2 (5 bases). Germline CDR1 is SGHRS and CDR2 is YFSETQ. V lost 3 bases, J lost 4 bases, and 10 bases lay in between. The CDR3 sequence is 14 residues long. In DNA form, the CDR3 reads TGCGCCAGCAGCTACGGGATTATCACCGGGGAGCTGTTTTTT. Protein sequence: CASSYGIITGELFF.

The chain links TRBV4-1 to TRBJ1-1, with 7 bases lining up with TRBD1. The V gene end was trimmed by 0 bases and the J gene end by 0 bases; junction bases not matched to a gene: 1. The length of the CDR3 is 15 residues. From germline, CDR1 is MGHRA and CDR2 YSYEKL. The CDR3, as DNA: TGCGCCAGCAGCCAAGAGACAGGGATGAACACTGAAGCTTTCTTT. Translation gives CASSQETGMNTEAFF.

This rearrangement joins TRBV5-1 to TRBJ2-7; a weak D match, TRBD2 (6 bases). The V and J ends lost 2 bases and 6 bases respectively, with 6 bases between them. Germline V gene data show CDR1 as SGHRS and CDR2 as YFSETQ. CDR3 length: 11 amino acids. The CDR3 DNA is TGCGCCAGCAGCTTCGGGGGCGAGCAGTACTTC. Its translation: CASSFGGEQYF. Together with reference TRBV5-1 and TRBJ2-7, the CDR3 gives the full variable domain: KAGVTQTPRYLIKTRGQQVTLSCSPISGHRSVSWYQQTPGQGLQFLFEYFSETQRNKGNFPGRFSGRQFSNSRSEMNVSTLELGDSALYLCASSFGGEQYFGPGTRLTVT.

The genes are TRBV4-2 and TRBJ1-5; D unclear. Per germline, CDR1 LGHNA and CDR2 YNFKEQ. Trimming cost V 0 bases and J 5 bases, with 11 bases left between them. The CDR3 extends over 15 amino acids. The CDR3 DNA follows: TGTGCCAGCAGCCAAGACAAGGGAATGCATCAGCCCCAGCATTTT. Its translation is CASSQDKGMHQPQHF.

This sequence joins TRBV5-6 and TRBJ1-6, with 8 positions matching TRBD1. Trimming took 5 bases from V and 8 from J; bases not matched to a gene: 6. Looked up from germline, CDR1 is SGHDT and CDR2 is YYEEEE. The CDR3 runs 14 residues. The CDR3 here is CASRRTGSYSPLHF. The CDR3 DNA follows: TGTGCCAGCAGGCGGACAGGGTCCTATTCACCCCTCCACTTT.

V and J are TRBV19 and TRBJ2-5; D tentatively fits TRBD1 or TRBD2 (5 bases each). The V end was cut by 3 bases, the J end by 1 base, with 12 bases between. This CDR3 is 15 amino acids long. CDR1 LNHDA and CDR2 SQIVND come from the germline V gene (reference sequence). The CDR3 loop is CASSIGGSLQETQYF. For the CDR3, the DNA is TGTGCCAGTAGTATTGGGGGTAGCCTCCAAGAGACCCAGTACTTC.

V gene TRBV15 combines with J gene TRBJ2-3; tentative D call: TRBD1 (5 bases). V was shortened by 0 bases and J by 3 bases, with 22 bases between the two germline ends. The CDR3 consists of 19 residues. CDR1 and CDR2 from the germline V gene are LNHNV and YYDKDF (reference sequence). The CDR3 DNA follows: TGTGCCACCAGCAGAGAATTTGGCTCAGGGTTTTTTGAGACAGATACGCAGTATTTT. Translated: CATSREFGSGFFETDTQYF.

CDR3 in DNA: TGCGCCAGCAGCCAAGATGCGGGGCGCGACAATGAGCAGTTCTTC. This translates into CASSQDAGRDNEQFF. The V and J genes are TRBV4-3 and TRBJ2-1, with a tentative D call TRBD2 (6 bases). CDR1 LGHNA and CDR2 YSLEER come from the germline V gene. V was clipped by 0 bases and J by 5 bases, with 11 bases between them. The CDR3 loop spans 15 amino acids.

The chain has TRBV19 and TRBJ1-2, with 7 bases matching TRBD1. Trimming cost V 5 bases and J 3 bases; bases outside gene matches: 6. Germline V lookup: CDR1 LNHDA, CDR2 SQIVND (reference sequence). This CDR3 has 14 residues. CDR3 DNA sequence: TGTGCCAGTAGTGAACAGGGGCGCTACTATGGCTACACCTTC. Residues: CASSEQGRYYGYTF.

The genes are TRBV5-1 and TRBJ1-3; the D gene is possibly TRBD1 (5 bases). Between the trimmed V and J ends, which lost 2 bases and 3 bases, there was a span of 15 bases. The CDR3 is 16 residues long. From germline, CDR1 is SGHRS and CDR2 YFSETQ. CDR3: CASSFGAIGNGNTIYF. Here the CDR3 DNA reads TGCGCCAGCAGCTTCGGGGCTATCGGGAATGGAAACACCATATATTTT.

This sequence joins TRBV18 and TRBJ1-4; D unresolved. Trimming took 1 base from V and 3 from J, leaving 6 bases between them. CDR3 length: 14 residues. Germline loops: CDR1 KGHSH, CDR2 LQKENI. The CDR3 bases are TGTGCCAGCTCACCACAGGTGGCTAATGAAAAACTGTTTTTT. Protein: CASSPQVANEKLFF.

In this sample, this clone turned up a few times. DNA for the CDR3: TGCGCCAGCAGCCAAGGGGACAGGGGGCAGGACGAGCAGTACTTC. Translating it yields CASSQGDRGQDEQYF. The chain combines TRBV4-1 with TRBJ2-7; 12 bases are a match to TRBD1. The CDR3 contains 15 residues. From germline, CDR1 is MGHRA and CDR2 YSYEKL. V trimming: 1 base; J trimming: 5 bases; junction bases outside the gene matches: 3.

The chain carries TRBV5-6 and TRBJ2-1; 10 bases match TRBD2. V dropped 2 bases and J dropped 1; count of bases not matched to a gene: 3. The germline V gene encodes CDR1 SGHDT and CDR2 YYEEEE. The CDR3 covers 16 residues. This CDR3 is CASSFGAGGSYNEQFF. The DNA for the CDR3 is TGTGCCAGCAGCTTTGGAGCGGGGGGGTCCTACAATGAGCAGTTCTTC.

The chain couples TRBV12-3 or TRBV12-4 to TRBJ1-2; 8 nucleotides line up with TRBD1. J lost 6 bases, V lost 6 bases, and 6 bases had no gene match. This CDR3 has 13 residues. For the CDR3, the DNA is TGTGCCAGCAGACGATCAGGGGGCCATGGCTACACCTTC. Amino acid sequence: CASRRSGGHGYTF.

V gene TRBV9 combines with J gene TRBJ2-2, with 9 positions matching TRBD2. The V segment lost 0 bases and the J segment 3 bases; nucleotides outside the gene matches: 6. This CDR3 is built from 17 residues. Germline loops: CDR1 SGDLS, CDR2 YYNGEE. For the CDR3, the DNA is TGTGCCAGCAGCGTAGCTACGACTAGCGGATACACCGGGGAGCTGTTTTTT. Protein sequence: CASSVATTSGYTGELFF.

CDR3 bases: TGTGCCAGCAGATTACAGGACTACAATGAGCAGTTCTTC. This sequence encodes CASRLQDYNEQFF. The chain combines TRBV12-3 or TRBV12-4 with TRBJ2-1; possibly TRBD1 for D (5 bases). The CDR3 length is 13 residues. V was clipped by 6 bases and J by 3 bases, with 9 bases between them.

The chain has TRBV7-9 and TRBJ2-7; either TRBD1 or TRBD2 may supply D (5 bases each). From germline, CDR1 is SEHNR and CDR2 FQNEAQ (reference sequence). Trimming took off 5 bases at V and 0 bases at J, with 11 bases between the two ends. The CDR3 is 14 residues long. This chain's CDR3 is CASSPGTGSYEQYF. The CDR3 nucleotides read TGTGCCAGCAGCCCAGGGACGGGCTCCTACGAGCAGTACTTC.

The rearrangement uses TRBV5-4 and TRBJ1-2; 7 bases line up with TRBD1. With V trimmed by 4 bases and J by 0 bases, 6 bases remained unmatched. This CDR3 spans 15 amino acids. Germline CDR1 is SGHNT and CDR2 is YYREEE (reference sequence). In DNA, the CDR3 is TGTGCCAGCAGCCCGGACAGGTTCCCTAACTATGGCTACACCTTC. It codes for CASSPDRFPNYGYTF.

V and J are TRBV7-9 and TRBJ2-3; tentative D call: TRBD1 (6 bases). V gave up 10 bases and J gave up 0 bases, with 8 bases separating them. The CDR3 loop spans 12 amino acids. The germline gives CDR1 SEHNR, CDR2 FQNEAQ (reference sequence). The DNA of the CDR3 is TGTGCCACACAGGGCAGCACAGATACGCAGTATTTT. Its translation: CATQGSTDTQYF. Looking up the rest from reference TRBV7-9 and TRBJ2-3 gives the full variable domain: DTGVSQNPRHKITKRGQNVTFRCDPISEHNRLYWYRQTLGQGPEFLTYFQNEAQLEKSRLLSDRFSAERPKGSFSTLEIQRTEQGDSAMYLCATQGSTDTQYFGPGTRLTVL.

V and J are TRBV6-2 or TRBV6-3 and TRBJ1-1; no definite D call. The CDR3 totals 15 residues. Germline loops: CDR1 MNHEY, CDR2 SVGEGT. The V gene lost 6 bases and the J gene lost 1 base, with 15 bases spanning the gap. CDR3 region: CASSPRGAGNTEAFF. Written as DNA, the CDR3 is TGTGCCAGCAGCCCCCGGGGAGCGGGGAACACTGAAGCTTTCTTT.

The chain couples TRBV2 to TRBJ2-2; 8 nucleotides match TRBD2. The ends lost 7 bases at V and 1 base at J; junction bases unmatched: 2. Germline values: CDR1 SNHLY, CDR2 FYNNEI. There are 14 residues in the CDR3. Here the CDR3 DNA reads TGTGCCAGCAAACTAGCGGAGAACACCGGGGAGCTGTTTTTT. It encodes CASKLAENTGELFF. The full variable domain, its missing parts supplied by reference TRBV2 and TRBJ2-2, is EPEVTQTPSHQVTQMGQEVILRCVPISNHLYFYWYRQILGQKVEFLVSFYNNEISEKSEIFDDQFSVERPDGSNFTLKIRSTKLEDSAMYFCASKLAENTGELFFGEGSRLTVL.

The chain has TRBV4-2 and TRBJ1-1, with a weak D call TRBD1 (6 bases). In germline, CDR1 is LGHNA, CDR2 YNFKEQ. Trimming shortened V by 4 bases and J by 2 bases, and 14 bases separated the two germline ends. This CDR3 contains 15 residues. CDR3 residues: CASSPGDMGNTEAFF. In nucleotides, the CDR3 is TGTGCCAGCAGCCCGGGGGACATGGGTAACACTGAAGCTTTCTTT.